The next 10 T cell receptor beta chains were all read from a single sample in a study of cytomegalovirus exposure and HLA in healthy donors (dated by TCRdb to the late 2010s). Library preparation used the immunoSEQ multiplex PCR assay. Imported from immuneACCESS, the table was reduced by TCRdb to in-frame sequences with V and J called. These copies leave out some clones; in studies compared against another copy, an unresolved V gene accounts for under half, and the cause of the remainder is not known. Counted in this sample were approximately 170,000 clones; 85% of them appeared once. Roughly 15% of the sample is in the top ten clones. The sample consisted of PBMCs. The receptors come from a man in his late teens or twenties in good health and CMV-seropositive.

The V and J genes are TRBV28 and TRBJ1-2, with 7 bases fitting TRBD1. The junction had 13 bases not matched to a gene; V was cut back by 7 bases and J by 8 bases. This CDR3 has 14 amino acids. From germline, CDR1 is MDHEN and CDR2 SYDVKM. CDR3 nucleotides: TGTGCCAGCAACCTGCGACAGGGTACGAGGGGCTACACCTTC. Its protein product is CASNLRQGTRGYTF.

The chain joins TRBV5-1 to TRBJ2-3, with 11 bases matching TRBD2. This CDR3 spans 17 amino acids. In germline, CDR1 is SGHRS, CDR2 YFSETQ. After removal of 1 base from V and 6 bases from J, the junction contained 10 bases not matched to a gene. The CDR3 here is CASSLTNSGGAIDTQYF. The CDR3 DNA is TGCGCCAGCAGCTTGACTAATAGCGGGGGGGCCATCGATACGCAGTATTTT. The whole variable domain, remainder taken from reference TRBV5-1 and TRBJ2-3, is KAGVTQTPRYLIKTRGQQVTLSCSPISGHRSVSWYQQTPGQGLQFLFEYFSETQRNKGNFPGRFSGRQFSNSRSEMNVSTLELGDSALYLCASSLTNSGGAIDTQYFGPGTRLTVL.

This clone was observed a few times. CDR3 protein: CASSPGLAGGTGELFF. DNA for the CDR3: TGTGCCAGCAGCCCGGGACTAGCGGGGGGGACCGGGGAGCTGTTTTTT. This chain joins TRBV5-4 and TRBJ2-2; 16 bases align to TRBD2. The V and J ends lost 4 bases and 5 bases, in that order; junction bases with no gene match: 2. The CDR3 spans 16 residues. Germline CDR1 and CDR2: SGHNT and YYREEE (reference sequence).

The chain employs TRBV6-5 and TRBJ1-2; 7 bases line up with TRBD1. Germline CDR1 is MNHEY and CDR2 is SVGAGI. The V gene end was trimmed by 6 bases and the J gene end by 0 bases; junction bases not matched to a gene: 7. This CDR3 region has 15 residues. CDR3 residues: CASRPQGPANYGYTF. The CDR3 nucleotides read TGTGCCAGCAGACCACAGGGGCCAGCTAACTATGGCTACACCTTC.

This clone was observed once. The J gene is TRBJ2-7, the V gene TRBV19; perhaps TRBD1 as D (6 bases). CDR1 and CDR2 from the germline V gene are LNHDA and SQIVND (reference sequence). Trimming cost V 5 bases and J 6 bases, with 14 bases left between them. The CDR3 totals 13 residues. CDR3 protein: CASSDQGSLEQYF. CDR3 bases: TGTGCCAGTAGTGACCAGGGGTCCCTCGAGCAGTACTTC. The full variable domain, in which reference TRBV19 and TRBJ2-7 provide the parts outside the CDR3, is DGGITQSPKYLFRKEGQNVTLSCEQNLNHDAMYWYRQDPGQGLRLIYYSQIVNDFQKGDIAEGYSVSREKKESFPLTVTSAQKNPTAFYLCASSDQGSLEQYFGPGTRLTVT.

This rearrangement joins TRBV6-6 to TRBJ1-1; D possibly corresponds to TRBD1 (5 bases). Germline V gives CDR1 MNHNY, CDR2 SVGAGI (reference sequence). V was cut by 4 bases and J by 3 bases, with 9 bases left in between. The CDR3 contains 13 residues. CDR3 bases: TGTGCCAGCAGTTGGGGCGGACACACTGAAGCTTTCTTT. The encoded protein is CASSWGGHTEAFF.

Here the CDR3 reads CASSDQQGRGLNQPQHF. The CDR3 DNA follows: TGTGCCAGCAGCGATCAACAGGGAAGGGGCTTGAATCAGCCCCAGCATTTT. V is TRBV5-6 and J is TRBJ1-5, with D possibly being TRBD1 (6 bases). This CDR3 contains 17 residues. The germline gives CDR1 SGHDT, CDR2 YYEEEE. Between the trimmed V and J ends, which lost 4 bases and 4 bases, there was a span of 21 bases.

CDR3 sequence (DNA): TGCAGTGCTCGACTAGCAAGCGAGCAGTACTTC. It specifies CSARLASEQYF. The V call is TRBV20-1, the J call TRBJ2-7, with 7 nucleotides matching TRBD2. J was trimmed by 6 bases and V by 5 bases; bases with no gene match: 4. Germline V gives CDR1 DFQATT, CDR2 SNEGSKA (reference sequence). The CDR3 spans 11 residues.

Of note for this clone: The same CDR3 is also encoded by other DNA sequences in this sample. DNA for the CDR3: TGTGCCAGCAGTTCCCCGGGACAGGGGTATGGCTACACCTTC. Its protein product is CASSSPGQGYGYTF. The chain uses TRBV28 and TRBJ1-2, with 10 positions matching TRBD1. The CDR3 contains 14 residues. The V and J ends lost 4 bases and 5 bases, in that order; junction bases with no gene match: 4. Germline V gene lookup returns CDR1 MDHEN and CDR2 SYDVKM.

The CDR3 sequence: CASSFGQSSYNSPLHF. Written as DNA, the CDR3 is TGTGCCAGCAGTTTTGGACAGAGCTCCTATAATTCACCCCTCCACTTT. The V gene is TRBV27, the J gene TRBJ1-6; D perhaps matches TRBD1 (6 bases). CDR3 length: 16 residues. The V gene's germline CDR1 is MNHEY and CDR2 SMNVEV (reference sequence). With 3 bases removed from V and 0 bases from J, the gap between germline ends came to 9 bases.